This is a list of T cell receptor beta chains from one sample in a study of tumor-infiltrating lymphocytes in primary liver carcinoma. MiXCR, applied by TCRdb to the multiplex PCR reads, yields one record per CDR3 protein. The table lists around 60,000 distinct CDR3 sequences, 71% of them singletons, with approximately 41% in the top ten. Material for sequencing was liver tumor tissue from sampling region 4. These receptors all come from a middle-aged man with primary liver carcinoma and hepatitis B virus infection. CDR3s include the opening cysteine and the closing phenylalanine or tryptophan. The D gene is left open where the match is weak. Not every row has a clone size; where given, it reads once, few, many or a size class.

d_call,v_call,j_call,clone_size,cdr3_aa,cdr3_nt
.,TRBV6-2/TRBV6-3,TRBJ2-7,.,CASSYLRGFWEQYF,TGTGCCAGCAGTTACTTGAGGGGGTTCTGGGAGCAGTACTTC
.,TRBV28,TRBJ1-3,.,CASSALFSGNAIYF,TGTGCCAGCAGTGCTCTCTTCTCTGGAAACGCCATATATTTT
.,TRBV12-3/TRBV12-4,TRBJ1-6,once,CVSSADRQNSPLHF,TGTGTCAGCAGTGCAGACAGGCAAAATTCGCCCCTCCACTTT
TRBD2,TRBV29-1,TRBJ2-5,.,CSVRTSGSLAETQYF,TGCAGCGTCCGGACTAGCGGGAGTTTGGCAGAGACCCAGTACTTC
.,TRBV4-1,TRBJ2-1,.,CASGPDGSSYNEQFF,TGCGCCAGCGGGCCGGACGGCAGCTCCTACAATGAACAGTTCTTC
.,TRBV5-1,TRBJ2-3,large,CASRGAGPDTQYF,TGCGCCAGCAGAGGCGCAGGGCCAGATACGCAGTATTTT
.,TRBV11-2,TRBJ2-7,.,CASNLGETLPYEQYF,TGTGCCAGCAACCTCGGCGAGACTCTACCCTACGAGCAGTACTTC
TRBD2,TRBV6-5,TRBJ2-7,.,CASSYRASGCYEQYF,TGTGCCAGCAGTTATCGGGCTAGCGGATGCTACGAGCAGTACTTC
.,TRBV30,TRBJ2-2,.,CAWSIANSATGELFF,TGTGCCTGGAGTATCGCGAACTCCGCGACCGGGGAGCTGTTTTTT
TRBD1,TRBV29-1,TRBJ1-1,.,CGVTGGLLLDTEAFF,TGCGGCGTGACAGGGGGCCTCCTCCTGGACACTGAAGCTTTCTTT
.,TRBV28,TRBJ2-5,.,CASSAGTAYQETQYF,TGTGCCAGCAGTGCGGGAACAGCGTACCAAGAGACCCAGTACTTC
.,TRBV5-4,TRBJ1-1,.,CASIPQGMNTEALF,TGTGCCAGCATACCGCAGGGGATGAACACTGAAGCTCTCTTT
TRBD1,TRBV5-1,TRBJ1-2,.,CASSPWTGGDSYTF,TGCGCCAGCAGCCCTTGGACAGGGGGCGATAGCTACACATTC
.,TRBV12-3/TRBV12-4,TRBJ1-1,.,CASRSTRRVAEAFF,TGTGCCAGCAGGTCGACGAGGAGGGTCGCTGAAGCTTTCTTT
TRBD1,TRBV6-2/TRBV6-3,TRBJ2-1,once,CASSYCSYDRGSLDEQFF,TGTGCCAGCAGTTACTGTTCCTACGACAGGGGATCACTCGATGAGCAGTTCTTC
.,TRBV5-1,TRBJ2-7,.,CTSSRTRGFDEQYF,TGCACCAGCAGTCGGACAAGGGGTTTCGACGAGCAGTACTTC
.,TRBV6-6,TRBJ1-4,few,CASSYSDPEGTNEKPFF,TGTGCCAGCAGTTACTCGGACCCAGAGGGGACTAATGAAAAACCGTTTTTT
TRBD2,TRBV4-3,TRBJ2-7,.,CASSQELAGGHDQYF,TGCGCCAGCAGCCAGGAGCTAGCGGGAGGGCACGATCAGTACTTT
TRBD2,TRBV4-2,TRBJ2-1,.,CASSQGPGLAGDNEQFF,TGTGCCAGCAGCCAAGGGCCCGGGCTAGCGGGAGACAATGAGCAGTTCTTC
.,TRBV11-1,TRBJ2-6,.,CASSRNPGAKVLTF,TGTGCCAGCAGCAGGAACCCTGGGGCCAAAGTCCTGACTTTC
.,TRBV5-1,TRBJ2-2,.,CASSLTSSGSVELFF,TGCGCCAGCAGCTTGACTAGCAGTGGTAGTGTGGAGCTGTTTTTT
TRBD2,TRBV11-2,TRBJ2-1,.,CASSPQREGLGEQWF,TGTGCTAGCAGCCCCCAGCGGGAGGGATTGGGTGAGCAGTGGTTC